This TCR beta chain was observed in a study of cytomegalovirus exposure and HLA in healthy donors. Concerning this clone: The antigen remains undetermined.

Study conclusions and caveats: In a later analysis, parvovirus B19, influenza, CMV and Epstein-Barr virus appeared linked to several top co-occurrence clusters. Presence/absence analyses took donor sequencing depth as roughly uniform.

The PCR ran on 60 Vbeta and 13 Jbeta primers. Clones were sequenced by immunoSEQ multiplex PCR, and TCRdb holds only the in-frame ones, with some missing. The sample holds 150,000 to 200,000 clones, 65% to 75% seen once. The TCR sequence derives from a girl aged 10-17 years in good health and CMV-seronegative. The sequencing input was PBMCs.

The CDR3 region has the DNA TGTGCCAGCAGCTTCCAGGGTGAGAACACTGAAGCTTTCTTT. Its protein product is CASSFQGENTEAFF. The chain employs TRBV7-9 and TRBJ1-1, with TRBD1 as a possible D gene (5 bases). There are 14 residues in the CDR3. Germline lookup yields CDR1 SEHNR and CDR2 FQNEAQ (reference sequence). Trimming cost V 3 bases and J 1 base, with 9 bases left between them.